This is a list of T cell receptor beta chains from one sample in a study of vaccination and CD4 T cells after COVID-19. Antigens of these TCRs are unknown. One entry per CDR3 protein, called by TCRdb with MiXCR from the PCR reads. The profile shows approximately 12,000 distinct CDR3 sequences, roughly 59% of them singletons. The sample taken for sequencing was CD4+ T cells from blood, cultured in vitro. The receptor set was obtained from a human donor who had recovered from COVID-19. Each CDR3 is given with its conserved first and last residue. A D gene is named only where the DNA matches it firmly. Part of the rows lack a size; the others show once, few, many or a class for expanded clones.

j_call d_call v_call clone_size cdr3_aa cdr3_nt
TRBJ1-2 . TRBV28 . CASSLFWDPGGYTF TGTGCCAGCAGTCTATTTTGGGACCCGGGGGGCTACACCTTC
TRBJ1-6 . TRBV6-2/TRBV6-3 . CASKDPSVREDSPLHF TGTGCCAGCAAAGACCCCTCGGTCCGGGAGGATTCACCCCTCCACTTT
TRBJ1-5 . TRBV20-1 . CSAAEGRQPQHF TGCAGTGCGGCGGAGGGGAGGCAGCCCCAGCATTTT
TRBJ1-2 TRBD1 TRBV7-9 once CASNAGTGSYGYTF TGTGCCAGCAACGCGGGGACAGGGTCCTATGGCTACACCTTC
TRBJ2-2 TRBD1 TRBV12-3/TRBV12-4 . CASKDRGSTGELFF TGTGCCAGCAAGGACAGGGGGTCCACCGGGGAGCTGTTTTTT
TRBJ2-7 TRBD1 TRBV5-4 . CASSLDRGQSEQYF TGTGCCAGCAGCTTGGACAGGGGGCAAAGCGAGCAGTACTTC
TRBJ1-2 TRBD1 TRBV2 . CASGQGLGYTF TGTGCCAGTGGACAGGGGCTCGGCTACACCTTC
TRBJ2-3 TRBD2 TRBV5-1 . CASSQRTSGPTDTQYF TGCGCCAGCAGCCAACGGACTAGCGGACCCACAGATACGCAGTATTTT
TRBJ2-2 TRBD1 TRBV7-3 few CASSSTGGTFPGELFF TGTGCCAGCAGCTCGACAGGGGGCACGTTTCCCGGGGAGCTGTTTTTT
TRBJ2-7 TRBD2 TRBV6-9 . CASRPVSGRVAYEQYF TGTGCCAGCAGACCAGTTAGCGGGAGGGTGGCCTACGAGCAGTACTTC
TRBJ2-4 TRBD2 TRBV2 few CASSQRLLAGGIRSKNIQYF TGTGCCAGCAGTCAACGCCTTCTAGCGGGAGGGATAAGGTCCAAAAACATTCAGTACTTC
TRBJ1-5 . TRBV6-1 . CASTGFSEAQPQHF TGTGCCAGTACAGGTTTTAGTGAGGCTCAGCCCCAGCATTTT
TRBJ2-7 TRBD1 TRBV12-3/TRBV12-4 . CASSPQPRDREDF TGTGCCAGCAGTCCTCAACCCCGGGACAGGGAGGACTTC
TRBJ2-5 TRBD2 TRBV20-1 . CSARPGLAWETQYF TGCAGTGCAAGACCGGGACTAGCATGGGAGACCCAGTACTTC
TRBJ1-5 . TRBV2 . CASSEQDNQPQHF TGTGCCAGCAGTGAACAGGACAATCAGCCCCAGCATTTT
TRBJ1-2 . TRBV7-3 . CASSPQPNYGYTF TGTGCCAGCAGCCCTCAGCCTAACTATGGCTACACCTTC
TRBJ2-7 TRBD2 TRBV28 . CASSLFLAVDVWVNYEQYF TGTGCCAGCAGTTTATTTCTAGCGGTAGACGTTTGGGTCAACTACGAGCAGTACTTC
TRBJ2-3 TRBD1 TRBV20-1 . CSARDVRDRRESDTQYF TGCAGTGCTAGAGACGTCAGGGACAGGCGAGAATCGGATACGCAGTATTTT
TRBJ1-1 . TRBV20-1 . CSAIYLQGDTEAFF TGCAGTGCTATTTACCTACAGGGCGACACTGAAGCTTTCTTT
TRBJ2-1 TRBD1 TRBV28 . CASSEWTGSFPYNEQFF TGTGCCAGCAGTGAGTGGACAGGGAGTTTTCCGTACAATGAGCAGTTCTTC
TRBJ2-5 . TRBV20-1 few CSARFGPAETQYF TGCAGTGCTAGGTTTGGTCCTGCGGAGACCCAGTACTTC
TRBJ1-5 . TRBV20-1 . CSAVIGGNQPQHF TGCAGTGCTGTCATCGGGGGCAATCAGCCCCAGCATTTT
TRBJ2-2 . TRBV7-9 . CASSVNTGELFF TGTGCCAGCAGCGTGAACACCGGGGAGCTGTTTTTT
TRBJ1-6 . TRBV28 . CASSFATKGTGSPLHF TGTGCCAGCAGTTTTGCAACCAAGGGAACGGGTTCACCCCTCCACTTT
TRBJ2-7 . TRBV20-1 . CSARPGNSVYEQYF TGCAGTGCTAGACCAGGGAATTCGGTATACGAGCAGTACTTC
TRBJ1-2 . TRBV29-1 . CSVEDSGFGGYTF TGCAGCGTTGAAGATTCGGGGTTTGGTGGCTACACCTTC
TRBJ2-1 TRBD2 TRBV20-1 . CSANGLAGGGGSYNEQFF TGCAGTGCTAACGGACTAGCGGGAGGAGGGGGGTCCTACAATGAGCAGTTCTTC
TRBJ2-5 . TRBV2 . CASFNERFQETQYF TGTGCCAGCTTCAACGAGCGGTTCCAAGAGACCCAGTACTTC
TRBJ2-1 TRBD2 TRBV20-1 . CSAREPPAGDLGSSYNEQFF TGCAGTGCTAGAGAGCCCCCAGCGGGAGATCTGGGAAGCTCCTACAATGAGCAGTTCTTC
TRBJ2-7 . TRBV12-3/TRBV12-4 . CASSPNQGGEQYF TGTGCCAGCAGTCCGAACCAGGGAGGCGAGCAGTACTTC
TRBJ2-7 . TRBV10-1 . CASSLIGSGHARYEQYF TGCGCCAGCAGCCTGATAGGGAGCGGTCACGCTCGGTACGAGCAGTACTTC
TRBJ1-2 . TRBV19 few CASTPGLLYGYTF TGTGCCAGTACCCCGGGACTGCTATATGGCTACACCTTC
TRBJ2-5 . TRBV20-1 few CSARDLYSGGRGQETQYF TGCAGTGCTAGAGATCTCTATTCCGGGGGAAGGGGCCAAGAGACCCAGTACTTC
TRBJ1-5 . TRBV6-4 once CASSEVYGAQPQHF TGTGCCAGCAGTGAGGTGTACGGAGCGCAGCCCCAGCATTTT
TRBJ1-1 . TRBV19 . CASDNRRNTEAFF TGTGCCAGCGACAACAGGAGGAACACTGAAGCTTTCTTT
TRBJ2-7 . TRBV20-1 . CSARGLTGNEQYF TGCAGTGCTAGAGGCTTGACAGGCAACGAGCAGTACTTC
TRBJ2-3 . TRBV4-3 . CASSQTQGYTDTQYF TGCGCCAGCAGCCAAACTCAGGGTTACACAGATACGCAGTATTTT
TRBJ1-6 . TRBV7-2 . CASSRTYNSPLHF TGTGCCAGCAGCAGGACCTATAATTCACCCCTCCACTTT
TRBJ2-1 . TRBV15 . CATSRDRLAQQFF TGTGCCACCAGCAGAGATCGTCTAGCCCAGCAGTTCTTC
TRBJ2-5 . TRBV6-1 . CASSGGARGQETQYF TGTGCCAGCAGTGGAGGGGCACGCGGACAAGAGACCCAGTACTTC
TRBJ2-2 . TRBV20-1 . CSARWTGHRSGELFF TGCAGTGCGCGATGGACGGGGCACCGGTCCGGGGAGCTGTTTTTT
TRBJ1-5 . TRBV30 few CAWSGRADQPQHF TGTGCCTGGAGTGGCAGGGCGGATCAGCCCCAGCATTTT
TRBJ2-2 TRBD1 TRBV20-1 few CSASGTGAGELFF TGCAGTGCCTCCGGGACAGGGGCCGGGGAGCTGTTTTTT